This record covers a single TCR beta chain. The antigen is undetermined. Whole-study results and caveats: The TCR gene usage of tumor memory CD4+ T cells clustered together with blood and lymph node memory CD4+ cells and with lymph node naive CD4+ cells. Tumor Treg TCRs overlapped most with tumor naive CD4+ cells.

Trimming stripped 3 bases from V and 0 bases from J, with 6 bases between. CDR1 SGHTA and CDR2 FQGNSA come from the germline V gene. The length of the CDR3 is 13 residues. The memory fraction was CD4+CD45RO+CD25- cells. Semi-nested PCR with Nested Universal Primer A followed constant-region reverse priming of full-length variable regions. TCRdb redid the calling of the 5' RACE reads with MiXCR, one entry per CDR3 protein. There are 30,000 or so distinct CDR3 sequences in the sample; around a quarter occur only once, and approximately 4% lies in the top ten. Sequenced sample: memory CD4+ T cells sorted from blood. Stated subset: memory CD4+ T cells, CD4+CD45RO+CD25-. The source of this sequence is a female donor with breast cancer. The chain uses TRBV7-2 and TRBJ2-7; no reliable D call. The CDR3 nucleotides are TGTGCCAGCAGCTTTCCCGGCTCCTACGAGCAGTACTTC. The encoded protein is CASSFPGSYEQYF.